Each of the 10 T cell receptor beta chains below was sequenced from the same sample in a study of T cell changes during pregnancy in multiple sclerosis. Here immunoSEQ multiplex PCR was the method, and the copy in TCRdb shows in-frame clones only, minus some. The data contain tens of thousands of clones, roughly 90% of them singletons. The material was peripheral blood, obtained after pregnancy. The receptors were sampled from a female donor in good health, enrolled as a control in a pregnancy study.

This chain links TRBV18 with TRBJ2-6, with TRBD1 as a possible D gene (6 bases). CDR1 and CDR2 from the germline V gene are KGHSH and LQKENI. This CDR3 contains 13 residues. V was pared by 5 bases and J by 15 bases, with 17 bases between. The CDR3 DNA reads TGTGCCAGCTCAGAGAGACAGGATCGGGCCCTGACTTTC. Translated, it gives CASSERQDRALTF.

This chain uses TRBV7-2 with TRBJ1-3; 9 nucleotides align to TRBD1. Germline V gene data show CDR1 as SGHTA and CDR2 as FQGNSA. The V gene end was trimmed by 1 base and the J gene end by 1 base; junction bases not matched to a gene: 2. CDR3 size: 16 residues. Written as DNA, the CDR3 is TGTGCCAGCAGCTTAGTCGGGACAGGGTCTGGAAACACCATATATTTT. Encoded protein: CASSLVGTGSGNTIYF.

The CDR3 protein is CASSELYGGSGKLFF. DNA of the CDR3: TGTGCCAGCAGTGAATTGTACGGAGGAAGTGGAAAACTGTTTTTT. The rearrangement links TRBV25-1 to TRBJ1-4; D gene unclear. Trimming stripped 1 base from V and 10 bases from J, with 16 bases between. Germline CDR1 and CDR2: MGHDK and SYGVNS. The CDR3 loop spans 15 amino acids.

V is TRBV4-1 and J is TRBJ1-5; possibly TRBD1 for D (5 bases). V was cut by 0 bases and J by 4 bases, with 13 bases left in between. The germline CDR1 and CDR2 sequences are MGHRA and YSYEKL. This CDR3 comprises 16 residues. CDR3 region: CASSQDTGNHNQPQHF. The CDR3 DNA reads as TGCGCCAGCAGCCAAGATACAGGAAACCATAATCAGCCCCAGCATTTT.

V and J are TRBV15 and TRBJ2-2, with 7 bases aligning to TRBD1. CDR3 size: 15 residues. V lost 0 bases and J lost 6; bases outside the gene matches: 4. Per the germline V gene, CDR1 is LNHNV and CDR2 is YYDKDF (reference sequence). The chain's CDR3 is CATSREKTGPGELFF. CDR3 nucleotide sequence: TGTGCCACCAGCAGAGAGAAGACAGGGCCCGGGGAGCTGTTTTTT. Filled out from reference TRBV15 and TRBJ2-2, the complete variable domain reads DAMVIQNPRYQVTQFGKPVTLSCSQTLNHNVMYWYQQKSSQAPKLLFHYYDKDFNNEADTPDNFQSRRPNTSFCFLDIRSPGLGDTAMYLCATSREKTGPGELFFGEGSRLTVL.

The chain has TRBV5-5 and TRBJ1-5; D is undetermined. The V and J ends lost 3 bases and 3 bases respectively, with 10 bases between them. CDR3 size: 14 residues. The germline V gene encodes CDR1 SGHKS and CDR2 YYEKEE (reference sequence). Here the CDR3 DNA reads TGTGCCAGCAGCTCCGGGATTCCCAATCAGCCCCAGCATTTT. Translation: CASSSGIPNQPQHF.

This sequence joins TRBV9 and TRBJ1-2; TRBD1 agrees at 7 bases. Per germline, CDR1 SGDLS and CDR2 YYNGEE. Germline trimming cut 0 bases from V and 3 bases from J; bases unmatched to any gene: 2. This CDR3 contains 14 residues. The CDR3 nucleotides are TGTGCCAGCAGCGTAGGACAGGGCTACTATGGCTACACCTTC. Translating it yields CASSVGQGYYGYTF.

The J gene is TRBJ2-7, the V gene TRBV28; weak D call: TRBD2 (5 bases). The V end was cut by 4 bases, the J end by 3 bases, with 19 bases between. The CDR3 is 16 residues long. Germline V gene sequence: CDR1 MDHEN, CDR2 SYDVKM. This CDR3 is CASSSLVRSGGYEQYF. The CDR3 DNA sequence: TGTGCCAGCAGTTCCCTCGTAAGAAGTGGAGGCTACGAGCAGTACTTC.

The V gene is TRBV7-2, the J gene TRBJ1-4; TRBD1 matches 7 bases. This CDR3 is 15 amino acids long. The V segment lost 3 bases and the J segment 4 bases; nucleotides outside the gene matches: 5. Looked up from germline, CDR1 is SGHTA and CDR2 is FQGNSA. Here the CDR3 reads CASSFSTGINEKLFF. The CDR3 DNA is TGTGCCAGCAGCTTCTCGACAGGGATTAATGAAAAACTGTTTTTT.

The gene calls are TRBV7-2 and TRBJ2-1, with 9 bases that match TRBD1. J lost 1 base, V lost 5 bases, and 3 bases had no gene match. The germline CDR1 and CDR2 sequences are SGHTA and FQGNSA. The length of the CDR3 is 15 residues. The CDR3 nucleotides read TGTGCCAGCAGCCGAGGACAGGGGTCCTACAATGAGCAGTTCTTC. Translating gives CASSRGQGSYNEQFF. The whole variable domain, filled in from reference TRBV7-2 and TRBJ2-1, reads GAGVSQSPSNKVTEKGKDVELRCDPISGHTALYWYRQSLGQGLEFLIYFQGNSAPDKSGLPSDRFSAERTGGSVSTLTIQRTQQEDSAVYLCASSRGQGSYNEQFFGPGTRLTVL.